These 19 T cell receptor beta chains were sequenced from one sample in a study of blood T cell repertoires in COVID-19. Method: immunoSEQ multiplex PCR; TCRdb's copy keeps in-frame clones and lacks some. The sample consists of approximately 90,000 clones, approximately 88% of them appearing once. Specimen: peripheral blood. Source of these receptors: a man in his sixties with acute or convalescent COVID-19.

This sequence joins TRBV30 and TRBJ1-1; D is perhaps TRBD1 (5 bases). V dropped 3 bases and J dropped 0 bases, with 11 bases sitting between them. CDR1 and CDR2 from the germline V gene are GTSNPN and SVGIG (reference sequence). The CDR3 loop spans 14 amino acids. As DNA, the CDR3 is TGTGCCTGGAGCAGGTTGGGGCTGAACACTGAAGCTTTCTTT. Translation gives CAWSRLGLNTEAFF.

The V and J genes are TRBV9 and TRBJ2-2; tentatively, D is TRBD2 (7 bases). This CDR3 has 16 residues. Trimming removed 3 bases at V and 1 base at J, with 13 bases between. The germline CDR1 and CDR2 sequences are SGDLS and YYNGEE. The CDR3 reads CASSARGQVNTGELFF. The CDR3 nucleotides are TGTGCCAGCAGCGCGCGGGGGCAGGTGAACACCGGGGAGCTGTTTTTT.

The chain combines TRBV3-1 (or the pseudogene TRBV3-2) with TRBJ2-7; 9 bases agree with TRBD2. The CDR3 consists of 15 residues. Losses at the gene ends were 7 bases for V and 4 bases for J; bases not matched to a gene: 11. Germline V gene data show CDR1 as LGHDT and CDR2 as YNNKEL (reference sequence). CDR3 sequence: CASTMLAGEGYEQYF. As DNA, the CDR3 is TGTGCCAGCACGATGTTAGCGGGAGAAGGGTACGAGCAGTACTTC.

The V gene is TRBV18, the J gene TRBJ1-1; no firm D call. This CDR3 comprises 11 residues. V lost 2 bases and J lost 6, with 4 bases in between. Germline lookup yields CDR1 KGHSH and CDR2 LQKENI. CDR3: CASSPVSEAFF. The DNA for the CDR3 is TGTGCCAGCTCACCAGTCTCTGAAGCTTTCTTT. Full variable domain (rest looked up from reference TRBV18 and TRBJ1-1): NAGVMQNPRHLVRRRGQEARLRCSPMKGHSHVYWYRQLPEEGLKFMVYLQKENIIDESGMPKERFSAEFPKEGPSILRIQQVVRGDSAAYFCASSPVSEAFFGQGTRLTVV.

This rearrangement joins TRBV5-1 to TRBJ2-7, with 11 bases fitting TRBD2. The CDR3 has 16 residues. CDR1 and CDR2 (germline): SGHRS, YFSETQ. Trimming cost V 0 bases and J 4 bases; bases outside gene matches: 6. The CDR3 DNA sequence: TGCGCCAGCAGCTTGGATCCTAGCGGGGGGAAATACGAGCAGTACTTC. This codes for CASSLDPSGGKYEQYF.

The gene calls are TRBV4-1 and TRBJ1-3; a possible D gene is TRBD1 (5 bases). V shed 3 bases and J shed 0 bases, with 15 bases lying between them. The germline V gene encodes CDR1 MGHRA and CDR2 YSYEKL. This CDR3 is 17 amino acids long. CDR3 DNA sequence: TGCGCCAGCAGCCACAGACCGGGGGACCCCTCTGGAAACACCATATATTTT. Protein product: CASSHRPGDPSGNTIYF.

Only one count was recorded for this clone. The chain carries TRBV6-1 and TRBJ2-1; 7 nucleotides match TRBD1. Germline V lookup: CDR1 MNHNS, CDR2 SASEGT. The CDR3 is 16 amino acids. With 8 bases clipped from V and 4 bases from J, the junction kept 14 bases outside the gene matches. CDR3: CASSEEARGLYNEQFF. CDR3 nucleotide sequence: TGTGCCAGCTCTGAAGAGGCTAGGGGGCTATACAATGAGCAGTTCTTC.

The chain joins TRBV4-2 to TRBJ1-2; D remains unclear. The germline gives CDR1 LGHNA, CDR2 YNFKEQ. The CDR3 is made up of 14 amino acids. V lost 1 base and J 4 bases, leaving 10 bases between the germline ends. The CDR3 sequence is CASSQVDIPYGYTF. In DNA form, the CDR3 reads TGTGCCAGCAGCCAAGTTGACATCCCCTATGGCTACACCTTC.

The genes are TRBV5-1 and TRBJ2-3; 8 nucleotides align to TRBD1. V lost 0 bases to trimming and J lost 5 bases; unmatched junction nucleotides: 8. Germline-derived CDR1 and CDR2 are SGHRS and YFSETQ. This CDR3 has 16 amino acids. Written as DNA, the CDR3 is TGCGCCAGCAGCTTGGAGAGGACAGGGTCGATAGATACGCAGTATTTT. Translation gives CASSLERTGSIDTQYF.

The rearrangement links TRBV5-1 to TRBJ2-2, with 8 bases lining up with TRBD1. The J segment lost 6 bases and the V segment lost 4 bases, leaving 8 bases of the junction unmatched. The CDR3 is 15 residues long. The V gene's germline CDR1 is SGHRS and CDR2 YFSETQ. The CDR3 sequence is CASSRWDRRAGELFF. CDR3 nucleotides: TGCGCCAGCAGCAGGTGGGACAGGAGGGCCGGGGAGCTGTTTTTT.

The genes are TRBV5-1 and TRBJ1-2; D unresolved. CDR1 and CDR2 (germline): SGHRS, YFSETQ. CDR3 length: 14 residues. V lost 5 bases and J lost 2, with 13 bases in between. CDR3 sequence (DNA): TGCGCCAGCAGTACGACTATATCCAACTATGGCTACACCTTC. Translated: CASSTTISNYGYTF.

V usage is TRBV3-1 (or the pseudogene TRBV3-2) and J usage is TRBJ2-7; 10 bases match TRBD2. V was pared by 5 bases and J by 3 bases, with 10 bases of the junction left unmatched. The CDR3 runs to 16 residues. Germline CDR1 reads LGHDT; CDR2 reads YNNKEL (reference sequence). CDR3 DNA: TGTGCCAGCAGCTTAGGGGCTAGCGGGAGTAGCTACGAGCAGTACTTC. Translated, it gives CASSLGASGSSYEQYF.

The chain joins TRBV11-2 to TRBJ2-5; D possibly corresponds to TRBD1 (5 bases). V was pared by 5 bases and J by 5 bases, with 21 bases between. This CDR3 spans 16 amino acids. The germline V gene has CDR1 SGHAT and CDR2 FQNNGV. CDR3 DNA: TGTGCCAGCAGCCTTATCAGGGCCCTGGACCGGGAGACCCAGTACTTC. Its translation is CASSLIRALDRETQYF. The variable domain in full, completed from reference TRBV11-2 and TRBJ2-5, reads EAGVAQSPRYKIIEKRQSVAFWCNPISGHATLYWYQQILGQGPKLLIQFQNNGVVDDSQLPKDRFSAERLKGVDSTLKIQPAKLEDSAVYLCASSLIRALDRETQYFGPGTRLLVL.

J is TRBJ1-2 and V is TRBV6-5, with D uncertain. In germline, CDR1 is MNHEY, CDR2 SVGAGI. V shed 6 bases and J shed 0 bases, with 8 bases lying between them. The CDR3 is 13 residues long. CDR3 sequence reads: CASRATANYGYTF. The CDR3 bases are TGTGCCAGCAGGGCGACTGCTAACTATGGCTACACCTTC.

The CDR3 sequence is CASSQGRQGLNEKLFF. CDR3 DNA sequence: TGTGCCAGCAGCCAGGGCCGGCAGGGCCTTAATGAAAAACTGTTTTTT. The rearrangement joins TRBV4-2 to TRBJ1-4; D might be TRBD1 (5 bases). The CDR3 totals 16 residues. Trimming stripped 3 bases from V and 4 bases from J, with 15 bases between. Per germline, CDR1 LGHNA and CDR2 YNFKEQ.

CDR3 in amino acids: CASSFWREGGNWQFF. DNA of the CDR3: TGTGCCAGCAGTTTTTGGCGGGAGGGCGGCAATTGGCAGTTCTTC. The gene calls are TRBV27 and TRBJ2-1, with 9 bases identical to TRBD2. Germline lookup yields CDR1 MNHEY and CDR2 SMNVEV (reference sequence). The length of the CDR3 is 15 residues. V shed 3 bases and J 12 bases; nucleotides not matched to a gene: 12.

The chain combines TRBV5-1 with TRBJ1-1, with D possibly being TRBD1 (6 bases). The V end lost 1 base, the J end lost 0 bases, and 13 bases lay between the germline ends. CDR3 length: 16 amino acids. CDR1 SGHRS and CDR2 YFSETQ come from the germline V gene. In DNA, the CDR3 is TGCGCCAGCAGCTTGCGCCCAGGGGACATGAACACTGAAGCTTTCTTT. Encoded protein: CASSLRPGDMNTEAFF. Based on the CDR3 plus reference TRBV5-1 and TRBJ1-1, the full variable domain is KAGVTQTPRYLIKTRGQQVTLSCSPISGHRSVSWYQQTPGQGLQFLFEYFSETQRNKGNFPGRFSGRQFSNSRSEMNVSTLELGDSALYLCASSLRPGDMNTEAFFGQGTRLTVV.

The CDR3 DNA reads as TGTGCCAGCTCACTTGGGACAAGCATGAACACTGAAGCTTTCTTT. Translated, it gives CASSLGTSMNTEAFF. The chain joins TRBV18 to TRBJ1-1; D is possibly TRBD1 (6 bases). CDR3 length equals 15 residues. Trimming left V 4 bases short and J 0 bases short, with 12 bases between. CDR1 and CDR2 (germline): KGHSH, LQKENI.

This sequence joins TRBV5-1 and TRBJ2-5, with D uncertain. This CDR3 is built from 13 residues. CDR1 SGHRS and CDR2 YFSETQ come from the germline V gene. V lost 5 bases, J lost 0 bases, and 8 bases lay in between. The DNA of the CDR3 is TGCGCCAGCAGGCCAGGCGACCAAGAGACCCAGTACTTC. This encodes CASRPGDQETQYF.